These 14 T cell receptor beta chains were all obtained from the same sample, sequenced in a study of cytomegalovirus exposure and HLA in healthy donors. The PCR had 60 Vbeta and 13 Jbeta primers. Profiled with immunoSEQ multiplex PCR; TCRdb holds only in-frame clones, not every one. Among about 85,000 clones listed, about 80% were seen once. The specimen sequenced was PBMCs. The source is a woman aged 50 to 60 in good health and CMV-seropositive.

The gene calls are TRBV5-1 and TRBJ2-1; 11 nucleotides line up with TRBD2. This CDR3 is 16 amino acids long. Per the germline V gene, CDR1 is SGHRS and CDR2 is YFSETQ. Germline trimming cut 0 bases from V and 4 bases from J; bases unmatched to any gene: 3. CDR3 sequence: CASSLGLAGGYNEQFF. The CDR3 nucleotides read TGCGCCAGCAGCTTGGGGCTAGCGGGAGGTTACAATGAGCAGTTCTTC.

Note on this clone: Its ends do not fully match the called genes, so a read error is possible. The DNA of the CDR3 is TGTGCCAGCAGGTTAGCGGGTCCAGAGACCCAGTACTTC. This encodes CASRLAGPETQYF. This sequence joins TRBV11-3 and TRBJ2-5; 7 bases agree with TRBD2. CDR1 SGHNT and CDR2 YENEEA come from the germline V gene. This CDR3 is built from 13 residues.

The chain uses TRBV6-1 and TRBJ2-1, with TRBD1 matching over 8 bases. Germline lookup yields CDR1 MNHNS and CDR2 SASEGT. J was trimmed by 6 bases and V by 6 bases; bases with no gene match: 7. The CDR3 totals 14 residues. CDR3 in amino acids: CASRRDRMANEQFF. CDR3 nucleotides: TGTGCCAGCAGACGGGACAGGATGGCCAATGAGCAGTTCTTC.

The CDR3 bases are TGTGCCAGCAGTTTCCCGGGACTAGCGAGTGAGCAGTACGTC. Protein sequence: CASSFPGLASEQYV. The chain links TRBV6-6 to TRBJ2-7; 10 bases align to TRBD2. This CDR3 has 14 amino acids. CDR1 and CDR2 from the germline V gene are MNHNY and SVGAGI (reference sequence). The trim removed 4 bases at V and 7 bases at J, leaving 7 bases unmatched.

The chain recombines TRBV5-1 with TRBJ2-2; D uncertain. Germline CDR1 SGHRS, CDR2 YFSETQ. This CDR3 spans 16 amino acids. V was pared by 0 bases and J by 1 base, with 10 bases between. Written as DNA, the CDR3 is TGCGCCAGCAGCTTGGCACAGCTTGAGAACACCGGGGAGCTGTTTTTT. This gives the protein CASSLAQLENTGELFF.

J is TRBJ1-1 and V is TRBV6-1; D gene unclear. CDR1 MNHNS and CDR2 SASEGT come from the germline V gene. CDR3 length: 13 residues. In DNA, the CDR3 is TGTGCTAGCTTGCCGAGGTATGCGACTGAAGCTTTCTTT. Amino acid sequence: CASLPRYATEAFF.

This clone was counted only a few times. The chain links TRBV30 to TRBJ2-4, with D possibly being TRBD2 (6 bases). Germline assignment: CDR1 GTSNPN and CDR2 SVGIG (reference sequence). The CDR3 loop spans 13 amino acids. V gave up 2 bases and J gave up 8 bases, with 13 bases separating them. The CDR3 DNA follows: TGTGCCTGGAGTCTCACTAGCTTTGACATTCAGTACTTC. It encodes CAWSLTSFDIQYF.

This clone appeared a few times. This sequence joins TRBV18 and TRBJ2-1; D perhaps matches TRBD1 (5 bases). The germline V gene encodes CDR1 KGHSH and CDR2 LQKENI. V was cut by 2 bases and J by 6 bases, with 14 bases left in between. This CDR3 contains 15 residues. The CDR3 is CASSPMRSQGNEQFF. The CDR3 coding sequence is TGTGCCAGCTCACCAATGAGGTCCCAGGGCAATGAGCAGTTCTTC.

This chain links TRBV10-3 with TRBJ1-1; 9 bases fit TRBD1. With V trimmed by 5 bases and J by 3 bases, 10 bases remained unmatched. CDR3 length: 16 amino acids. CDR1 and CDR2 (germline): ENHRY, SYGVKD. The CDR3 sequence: CAISSTRTGEDTEAFF. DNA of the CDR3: TGTGCCATCAGTTCTACCCGGACAGGGGAGGACACTGAAGCTTTCTTT.

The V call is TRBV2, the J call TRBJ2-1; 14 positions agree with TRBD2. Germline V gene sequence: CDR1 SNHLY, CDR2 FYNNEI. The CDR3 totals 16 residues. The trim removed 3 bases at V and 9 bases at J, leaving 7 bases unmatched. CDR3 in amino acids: CASSDGLAGGVSEQFF. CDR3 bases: TGTGCCAGCAGTGACGGACTAGCGGGAGGAGTGAGTGAGCAGTTCTTC.

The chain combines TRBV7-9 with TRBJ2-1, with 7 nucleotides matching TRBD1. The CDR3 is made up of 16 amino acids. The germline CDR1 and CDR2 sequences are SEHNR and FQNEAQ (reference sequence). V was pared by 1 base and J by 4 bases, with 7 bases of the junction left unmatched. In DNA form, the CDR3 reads TGTGCCAGCAGCTTAGTCGAGACAGGGAAGTACAATGAGCAGTTCTTC. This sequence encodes CASSLVETGKYNEQFF.

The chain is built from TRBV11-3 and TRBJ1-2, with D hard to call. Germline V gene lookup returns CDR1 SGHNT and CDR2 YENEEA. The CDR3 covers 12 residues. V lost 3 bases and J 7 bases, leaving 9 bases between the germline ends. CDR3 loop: CASSLNRGGYTF. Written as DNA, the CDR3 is TGTGCCAGCAGCTTGAACCGGGGTGGCTACACCTTC.

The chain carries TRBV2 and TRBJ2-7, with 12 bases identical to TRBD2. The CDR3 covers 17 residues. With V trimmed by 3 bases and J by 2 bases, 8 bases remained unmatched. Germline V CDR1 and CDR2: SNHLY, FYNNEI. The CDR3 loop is CASSDDLAGGYPYEQYF. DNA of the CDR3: TGTGCCAGCAGTGATGATCTAGCGGGGGGGTACCCCTACGAGCAGTACTTC.

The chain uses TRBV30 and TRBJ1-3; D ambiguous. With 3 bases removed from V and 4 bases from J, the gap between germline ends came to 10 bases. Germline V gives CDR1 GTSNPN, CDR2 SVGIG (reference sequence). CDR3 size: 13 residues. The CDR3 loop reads CAWRDYLGNTIYF. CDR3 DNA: TGTGCCTGGAGAGATTATCTAGGAAACACCATATATTTT.